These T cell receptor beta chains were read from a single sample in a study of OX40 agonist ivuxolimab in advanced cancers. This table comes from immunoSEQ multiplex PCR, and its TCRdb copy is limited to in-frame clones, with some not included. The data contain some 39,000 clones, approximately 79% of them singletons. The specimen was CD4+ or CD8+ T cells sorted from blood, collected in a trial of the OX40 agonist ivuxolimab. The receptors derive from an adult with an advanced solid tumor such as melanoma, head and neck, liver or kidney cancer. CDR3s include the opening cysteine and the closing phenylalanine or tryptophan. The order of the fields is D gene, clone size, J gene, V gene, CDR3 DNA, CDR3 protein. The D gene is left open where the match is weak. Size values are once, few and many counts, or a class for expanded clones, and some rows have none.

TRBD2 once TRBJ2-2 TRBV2 TGTGCCAGCAGGACCGGGACTAGCGGGGGGTCGAACACCGGGGAGCTGTTTTTT CASRTGTSGGSNTGELFF
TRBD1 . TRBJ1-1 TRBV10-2 TGCGCCAGCAACCCAGGGGGTTACACTGAAGCTTTCTTT CASNPGGYTEAFF
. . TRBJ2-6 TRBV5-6 TGTGCCAGCAGCTTGGGGCTAGCGATACCGAGCGGGGCCAACGTCCTGACTTTC CASSLGLAIPSGANVLTF
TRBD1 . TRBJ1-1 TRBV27 TGTGCCAGCAGTAATCTCCGGACAGGGGAGGAGACTGAAGCTTTCTTT CASSNLRTGEETEAFF
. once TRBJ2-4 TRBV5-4 TGTGCCAGCAGCTTGAGGGGGGGGTCAGAGAACACTCAGTACTTC CASSLRGGSENTQYF
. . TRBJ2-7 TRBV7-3 TGTGCCAGCAGCTTAGGGACACCAGGCTACGAGCAGTACTTC CASSLGTPGYEQYF
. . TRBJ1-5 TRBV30 TGTGCCTGGAGTGCCCCCGGGACGGACCTCAATCAGCCCCAGCATTTT CAWSAPGTDLNQPQHF
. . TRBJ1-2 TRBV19 TGTGCCAGTAGTTTGGACGGAGGAACTGATGGCTACACCTTC CASSLDGGTDGYTF
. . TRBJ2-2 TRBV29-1 TGCAGCGTTGCCTACAGGGTTAACACCGGGGAGCTGTTTTTT CSVAYRVNTGELFF
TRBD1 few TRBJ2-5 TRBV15 TGTGCCACCAGCAGGGGGACAGGGGGCCAAGAGACCCAGTACTTC CATSRGTGGQETQYF
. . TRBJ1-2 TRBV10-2 TGCGCCAGCAGTGGAGAACAGGGTGGCTATGGCTACACCTTC CASSGEQGGYGYTF
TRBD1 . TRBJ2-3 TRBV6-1 TGTGCCAGCAGTGAAATGCGGGTGGGACAGCCATTCACAGATACGCAGTATTTT CASSEMRVGQPFTDTQYF
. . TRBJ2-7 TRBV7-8 TGTGCCAGCAGCCAGGGACTCTCCAACTACGGGCAGTACTTC CASSQGLSNYGQYF
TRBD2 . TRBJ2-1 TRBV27 TGTGCCAGCATGAATGGGGGGGACTACAATGAGCAGTTCTTC CASMNGGDYNEQFF
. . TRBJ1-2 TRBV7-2 TGTGCCAGCAGCTTACTCCTCAGTACGGTGAGCGGCTACACCTTC CASSLLLSTVSGYTF
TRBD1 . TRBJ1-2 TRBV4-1 TGCGCCAGCAGCCAAGATCAGGGGGGTCGAAACTATGGCTACACCTTC CASSQDQGGRNYGYTF
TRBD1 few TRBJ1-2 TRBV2 TGTGCCAGCAGGACCGGGACAGTGGCGAGGTATGGCTACACCTTC CASRTGTVARYGYTF
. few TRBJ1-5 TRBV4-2 TGTGCCAGCAGCCAAGAGGAAGGAGCTAATAGCAATCAGCCCCAGCATTTT CASSQEEGANSNQPQHF
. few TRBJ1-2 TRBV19 TGTGCCAGTACCGGGGCAGGGTTCTATGGCTACACCTTC CASTGAGFYGYTF
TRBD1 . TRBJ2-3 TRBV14 TGTGCCAGCAGCCAAATAACTAATCCGGGACAGGAATTCACAGATACGCAGTATTTT CASSQITNPGQEFTDTQYF
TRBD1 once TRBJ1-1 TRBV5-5 TGTGCCAGCAGCCCGACAGGGAGGGGTTACACTGAAGCTTTCTTT CASSPTGRGYTEAFF
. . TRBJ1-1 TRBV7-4 TGTGCCAGCAGCTTCCGGGAGAACACTGAAGCTTTCTTT CASSFRENTEAFF
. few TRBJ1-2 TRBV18 TGTGCCAGCTCACCACAGGGAACCCTTGAAGGCTACACCTTC CASSPQGTLEGYTF
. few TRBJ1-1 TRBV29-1 TGCAGCGTTGGAGTATCGGGGAACACTGAAGCTTTCTTT CSVGVSGNTEAFF
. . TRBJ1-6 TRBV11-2 TGTGCCAGCAGCTTAGCCGGGATGGGGGCCGGGCCCCTCCACTTT CASSLAGMGAGPLHF
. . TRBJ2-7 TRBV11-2 TGTGCCAGCAGCTTATCGGGGTACGAGCAGTACTTC CASSLSGYEQYF
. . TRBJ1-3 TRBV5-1 TGCGCCAGCAGCGCACAAGGTGGGGGTTCTGGAAACACCATATATTTT CASSAQGGGSGNTIYF
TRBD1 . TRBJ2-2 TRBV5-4 TGTGCCAGCAGCTCGAAAAGGACAGGGAACACCGGGGAGCTGTTTTTT CASSSKRTGNTGELFF
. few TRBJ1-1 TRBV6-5 TGTGCCAGCGGGCCGGCGGCTTTACACACTGAAGCTTTCTTT CASGPAALHTEAFF
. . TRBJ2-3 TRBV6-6 TGTGCCAGCACCTGGGGGGCCTCAGATACGCAGTATTTT CASTWGASDTQYF
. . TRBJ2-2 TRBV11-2 TGTGCCAGCAGCTTAGCGCCGGTGGGCGGGGAGCTGTTTTTT CASSLAPVGGELFF